One and the same sample provided the 15 T cell receptor beta chains below, sequenced in a study of blood T cell repertoires in COVID-19. Produced via immunoSEQ multiplex PCR; TCRdb's table is partial and in-frame only. The profile shows 97,000 or so clones, roughly 89% of them singletons. The sample comprised peripheral blood. The receptors were sampled from a woman in her forties or fifties with COVID-19, enrolled during active disease.

This chain joins TRBV6-4 and TRBJ2-3, with D tentatively TRBD1 (5 bases). The V end was cut by 2 bases, the J end by 4 bases, with 13 bases between. This CDR3 has 15 amino acids. Germline CDR1 is MRHNA and CDR2 is SNTAGT. CDR3 nucleotides: TGTGCCAGCAGTGACGACAGCACGGCAGCAGATACGCAGTATTTT. Its translation: CASSDDSTAADTQYF.

The rearrangement joins TRBV29-1 to TRBJ2-3; 12 nucleotides agree with TRBD2. CDR1 SQVTM and CDR2 ANQGSEA come from the germline V gene. V trimming: 1 base; J trimming: 2 bases; junction bases outside the gene matches: 1. This CDR3 comprises 15 residues. CDR3 nucleotide sequence: TGCAGCGTTGAAGGGACTAGCGGGGACACAGATACGCAGTATTTT. This gives the protein CSVEGTSGDTDTQYF.

The rearrangement joins TRBV10-3 to TRBJ1-5; D gene unclear. The CDR3 sequence is 13 residues long. Germline CDR1 reads ENHRY; CDR2 reads SYGVKD. V dropped 10 bases and J dropped 2 bases, with 12 bases sitting between them. CDR3 sequence (DNA): TGTGCCAGCCAGCAGGAGGGCAATCAGCCCCAGCATTTT. This codes for CASQQEGNQPQHF.

The rearrangement uses TRBV7-2 and TRBJ1-5; 7 nucleotides line up with TRBD1. The CDR3 spans 15 residues. After removal of 3 bases from V and 4 bases from J, the junction contained 6 bases not matched to a gene. The germline V gene encodes CDR1 SGHTA and CDR2 FQGNSA. CDR3 in DNA: TGTGCCAGCAGCTTGTCCAGGGGGATTAATCAGCCCCAGCATTTT. Protein product: CASSLSRGINQPQHF.

The chain links TRBV6-2 or TRBV6-3 to TRBJ1-2; 10 nucleotides align to TRBD1. The CDR3 spans 13 residues. Looked up from germline, CDR1 is MNHEY and CDR2 is SVGEGT. V was pared by 4 bases and J by 6 bases, with 2 bases of the junction left unmatched. The CDR3 sequence is CASSWGTGDGYTF. The CDR3 DNA is TGTGCCAGCAGTTGGGGGACAGGGGATGGCTACACCTTC.

This clone was seen only a few times. DNA of the CDR3: TGTGCCAGCAGCTTCGGCAGGGTACGCACTAATGAAAAACTGTTTTTT. This gives the protein CASSFGRVRTNEKLFF. This chain connects TRBV11-1 to TRBJ1-4; D might be TRBD1 (5 bases). This CDR3 is built from 16 residues. Germline values: CDR1 SGHAT, CDR2 FQDESV (reference sequence). The V and J ends lost 3 bases and 2 bases respectively, with 13 bases between them.

The chain combines TRBV6-1 with TRBJ1-5; D unclear. V lost 1 base to trimming and J lost 0 bases, with 4 bases between them. The CDR3 loop spans 14 amino acids. Looked up from germline, CDR1 is MNHNS and CDR2 is SASEGT. CDR3 bases: TGTGCCAGCAGTGAAGTGTATAGCAATCAGCCCCAGCATTTT. It yields the protein CASSEVYSNQPQHF.

The genes are TRBV19 and TRBJ1-1, with 7 bases lining up with TRBD1. The CDR3 is 13 amino acids. In germline, CDR1 is LNHDA, CDR2 SQIVND (reference sequence). J was trimmed by 5 bases and V by 4 bases; bases with no gene match: 4. Here the CDR3 DNA reads TGTGCCAGTAGTAAGGGGGCGGAGACTGAAGCTTTCTTT. It encodes CASSKGAETEAFF.

The gene calls are TRBV3-1 (or the pseudogene TRBV3-2) and TRBJ2-2; possible D gene TRBD1, 5 bases. Germline V gene sequence: CDR1 LGHDT, CDR2 YNNKEL (reference sequence). V shed 0 bases and J shed 6 bases, with 14 bases lying between them. This CDR3 contains 16 residues. The CDR3 is CASSQDQVGAAGELFF. DNA of the CDR3: TGTGCCAGCAGCCAAGATCAAGTAGGGGCCGCCGGGGAGCTGTTTTTT.

This sequence joins TRBV19 and TRBJ1-1, with 9 bases fitting TRBD1. V shed 4 bases, J shed 0 bases, and the junction held 3 bases outside the gene matches. CDR1 is LNHDA, CDR2 SQIVND, per germline (reference sequence). The CDR3 sequence is 15 residues long. CDR3: CASSTRQGVNTEAFF. The CDR3 DNA reads as TGTGCCAGTAGTACCCGACAGGGGGTGAACACTGAAGCTTTCTTT.

The chain joins TRBV28 to TRBJ2-2, with TRBD2 matching over 10 bases. The J segment lost 2 bases and the V segment lost 7 bases, leaving 22 bases of the junction unmatched. Germline V gene data show CDR1 as MDHEN and CDR2 as SYDVKM. The CDR3 spans 21 residues. CDR3 sequence reads: CASTFLVGGWTSGPNTGELFF. CDR3 nucleotide sequence: TGTGCCAGCACCTTTCTTGTGGGGGGCTGGACTAGCGGACCAAACACCGGGGAGCTGTTTTTT. Supplemented by reference TRBV28 and TRBJ2-2, the full variable domain reads DVKVTQSSRYLVKRTGEKVFLECVQDMDHENMFWYRQDPGLGLRLIYFSYDVKMKEKGDIPEGYSVSREKKERFSLILESASTNQTSMYLCASTFLVGGWTSGPNTGELFFGEGSRLTVL.

This CDR3 is CASSLARTGGYTF. For the CDR3, the DNA is TGTGCCAGCAGTTTAGCTCGGACAGGTGGCTACACCTTC. The rearrangement joins TRBV12-3 or TRBV12-4 to TRBJ1-2; 7 bases are a match to TRBD1. V lost 0 bases and J lost 7; bases outside the gene matches: 2. The CDR3 has 13 amino acids.

The gene calls are TRBV5-3 and TRBJ2-7; D possibly corresponds to TRBD1 (5 bases). TRBV5-3 is treated as an ORF (open reading frame) with a function not yet certain. V shed 0 bases and J shed 0 bases, with 13 bases lying between them. The CDR3 is made up of 16 amino acids. The DNA of the CDR3 is TGTGCCAGAAGCTTGGTAGCAGGGCAGTACTCCTACGAGCAGTACTTC. This encodes CARSLVAGQYSYEQYF.

The chain couples TRBV30 to TRBJ1-2; possible D gene TRBD1, 6 bases. V was clipped by 1 base and J by 8 bases, with 14 bases between them. This CDR3 comprises 13 residues. Germline V lookup: CDR1 GTSNPN, CDR2 SVGIG (reference sequence). The CDR3 DNA follows: TGTGCCTGGAGTGCGGACAGCTGGGAAGGCTACACCTTC. Protein: CAWSADSWEGYTF.

The chain combines TRBV7-8 with TRBJ1-6, with a weak D call TRBD1 (5 bases). Per the germline V gene, CDR1 is SGHVS and CDR2 is FQNEAQ. Trimming removed 4 bases at V and 5 bases at J, with 9 bases between. This CDR3 has 14 residues. The CDR3 nucleotides read TGTGCCAGCAGCTCAGGGTCTAATAATTCACCCCTCCACTTT. This sequence encodes CASSSGSNNSPLHF.